This TCR beta chain was obtained from a study of T-cell reconstitution after alpha-beta-depleted transplantation in children. Study-wide points: Where alpha-beta T cells came from about two months after transplant was reportedly several hundred expanded graft clones. Counts and diversity of T cells one year after transplant came mostly from newly produced T cells. Elevated TCRbeta diversity at day 60 was traced, in some patients, to surviving recipient T cells and thymic progenitors.

The TCRbeta library incorporated unique molecular identifiers. TCRdb independently ran MiXCR on the PCR reads; one entry per CDR3 protein. Among roughly 570,000 distinct CDR3 sequences listed, approximately 30% were seen once. This clonotype has a handful of counts. Its antigen is still unknown. The source of this sequence is a boy in the first two years of life with Wiskott-Aldrich syndrome, due to receive a stem cell transplant. The sequencing here drew on PBMCs, taken before TCRalphabeta/CD19-depleted stem cell transplant.

CDR3 in DNA: TGCGCCAGCAGCCAAGATAGGGCCCCAGATACGCAGTATTTT. It specifies CASSQDRAPDTQYF. The chain links TRBV4-1 to TRBJ2-3; D call uncertain. CDR3 length: 14 residues. V was pared by 0 bases and J by 4 bases, with 8 bases between. The germline gives CDR1 MGHRA, CDR2 YSYEKL.